What follows are 11 T cell receptor beta chains derived from one specimen sequenced in a study of vaccination effects on CD4 cells after COVID-19. This table comes from immunoSEQ multiplex PCR, and its TCRdb copy is limited to in-frame clones, with some not included. The sample carries about 45,000 clones, 65% to 70% recorded once. Their antigens remain unidentified. Before sequencing took place, the ViraFEST assay used viral peptide pools to expand antigen-specific CD4+ T cells. Cultured cells yielded isolated CD4+ T cells after 10 days. The person acquired a PCR-confirmed SARS-CoV-2 infection between March and December 2020. The input for sequencing was CD4+ T cells from PBMCs cultured with a peptide pool, taken before COVID-19 vaccination. Receptor source: a human donor who had a prior SARS-CoV-2 infection.

The chain joins TRBV27 to TRBJ2-1, with D possibly being TRBD2 (5 bases). CDR1 is MNHEY, CDR2 SMNVEV, per germline (reference sequence). V dropped 5 bases and J dropped 4 bases, with 15 bases sitting between them. The CDR3 covers 15 residues. The CDR3 here is CASSPRGLRYNEQFF. The CDR3 DNA is TGTGCCAGCAGTCCCCGTGGACTGAGATACAATGAGCAGTTCTTC.

The chain joins TRBV9 to TRBJ2-1; no clear D gene. In germline, CDR1 is SGDLS, CDR2 YYNGEE. The CDR3 length is 15 residues. With 0 bases removed from V and 0 bases from J, the gap between germline ends came to 7 bases. The CDR3 DNA reads as TGTGCCAGCAGCGTAGGATTCCGCTCCTACAATGAGCAGTTCTTC. This encodes CASSVGFRSYNEQFF. Combining the CDR3 with reference TRBV9 and TRBJ2-1 gives the whole variable domain DSGVTQTPKHLITATGQRVTLRCSPRSGDLSVYWYQQSLDQGLQFLIQYYNGEERAKGNILERFSAQQFPDLHSELNLSSLELGDSALYFCASSVGFRSYNEQFFGPGTRLTVL.

This chain uses TRBV2 with TRBJ2-1; 10 positions match TRBD2. The CDR3 sequence is 18 residues long. Germline trimming cut 5 bases from V and 0 bases from J; bases unmatched to any gene: 10. The germline CDR1 and CDR2 sequences are SNHLY and FYNNEI. CDR3 in DNA: TGTGCCAGCAGTCCGGCGGTGTTAGCGGGAGGCTCCTACAATGAGCAGTTCTTC. Its protein is CASSPAVLAGGSYNEQFF.

This chain links TRBV19 with TRBJ2-3; D possibly corresponds to TRBD2 (6 bases). Between the trimmed V and J ends, which lost 3 bases and 4 bases, there was a span of 8 bases. The CDR3 consists of 13 residues. The germline V gene has CDR1 LNHDA and CDR2 SQIVND (reference sequence). CDR3 DNA: TGTGCCAGTAGTATTGCGGGGTCAGATACGCAGTATTTT. Translated, it gives CASSIAGSDTQYF.

The chain employs TRBV9 and TRBJ2-3, with D uncertain. Trimming pared 0 bases from V and 2 bases from J, leaving 10 bases between. The CDR3 runs to 15 residues. The germline V gene encodes CDR1 SGDLS and CDR2 YYNGEE. This chain's CDR3 is CASSVGPLYTDTQYF. The CDR3 DNA sequence: TGTGCCAGCAGCGTAGGGCCTTTGTACACAGATACGCAGTATTTT.

The CDR3 region has the DNA TGTGCCAGCAGTTTATCGGGGGACAGTTATAGCTCACCCCTCCACTTT. Protein product: CASSLSGDSYSSPLHF. The genes are TRBV27 and TRBJ1-6; 7 bases map to TRBD1. CDR3 size: 16 residues. CDR1 and CDR2 from the germline V gene are MNHEY and SMNVEV (reference sequence). Losses at the gene ends were 0 bases for V and 10 bases for J; bases not matched to a gene: 9.

This rearrangement joins TRBV7-3 to TRBJ2-3; D perhaps matches TRBD2 (6 bases). Germline CDR1 and CDR2: SGHTA and FQGTGA. Trimming cost V 6 bases and J 1 base, with 8 bases left between them. The CDR3 is made up of 13 amino acids. This chain's CDR3 is CASSSGGTDTQYF. CDR3 DNA sequence: TGTGCCAGCAGTAGCGGAGGCACAGATACGCAGTATTTT.

The chain is built from TRBV18 and TRBJ1-2; D is uncertain. Per germline, CDR1 KGHSH and CDR2 LQKENI. The CDR3 is 14 amino acids. V lost 1 base and J lost 7, with 13 bases in between. In DNA form, the CDR3 reads TGTGCCAGCTCACCACTGGGAGGGAGCCGTGGCTACACCTTC. Translated, it gives CASSPLGGSRGYTF.

The DNA of the CDR3 is TGTGCCACCAGCAGAGATTCTCCGCCGAATTCACCCCTCCACTTT. It yields the protein CATSRDSPPNSPLHF. The J gene is TRBJ1-6, the V gene TRBV15; no definite D call. The CDR3 contains 15 residues. Deletions cut 0 bases from V and 7 bases from J, with 10 bases between. Germline V CDR1 and CDR2: LNHNV, YYDKDF (reference sequence).

This chain connects TRBV7-9 to TRBJ2-1; D may be TRBD2 (6 bases). This CDR3 contains 14 residues. Germline V CDR1 and CDR2: SEHNR, FQNEAQ (reference sequence). The V end was cut by 1 base, the J end by 15 bases, with 19 bases between. In DNA form, the CDR3 reads TGTGCCAGCAGCTTAGTTGGGTTTTCGGGGGTTGGGTTCTTC. Amino acid sequence: CASSLVGFSGVGFF.

This chain joins TRBV18 and TRBJ2-2; D uncertain. The CDR3 spans 12 residues. V lost 6 bases and J lost 4, with 6 bases in between. Looked up from germline, CDR1 is KGHSH and CDR2 is LQKENI. The CDR3 region has the DNA TGTGCCAGCTCTACGAGCACCGGGGAGCTGTTTTTT. This translates into CASSTSTGELFF.